The rows below give T cell receptor beta chains drawn from one sample of a study of beta chain features in type 1 diabetes. The repertoire was sequenced with immunoSEQ multiplex PCR; TCRdb's copy has only in-frame clones and lacks some. The sample shows 810,000 or so clones, roughly 17% of them seen only once. Material: naive CD4+ T cells from blood. The receptors were gathered from a woman between 18 and 30 years old in good health. The CDR3 runs from the conserved cysteine through the conserved F or W. Each record gives: CDR3 length, clone size, V gene, J gene, D gene, CDR3 protein, CDR3 DNA. A D gene is named only where the DNA matches it firmly. Clone size is shown for a subset of rows, as once, few, many or a class of expanded clone.

>18|.|TRBV7-9|TRBJ2-7|TRBD2
CASSLPASGRSGSYEQYF
TGTGCCAGCAGCTTACCTGCTAGCGGGAGAAGCGGGTCCTACGAGCAGTACTTC
>19|.|TRBV14|TRBJ2-2|TRBD2
CASSPLPGLAEKNTGELFF
TGTGCCAGCAGCCCACTTCCGGGACTAGCGGAGAAGAACACCGGGGAGCTGTTTTTT
>11|.|TRBV10-3|TRBJ2-2|.
CATENTGELFF
TGTGCCACCGAGAACACCGGGGAGCTGTTTTTT
>11|.|TRBV10-3|TRBJ1-2|.
CAISSGSGYTF
TGTGCCATCAGTTCCGGGTCTGGCTACACCTTC
>14|few|TRBV6-1|TRBJ2-5|.
CASITDQGTETQYF
TGTGCCAGCATCACCGACCAGGGGACAGAGACCCAGTACTTC
>12|few|TRBV28|TRBJ1-5|.
CASRPALQPQHF
TGTGCCAGCCGGCCGGCGCTTCAGCCCCAGCATTTT
>14|few|TRBV15|TRBJ1-1|.
CATSRGQYPAEAFF
TGTGCCACCAGCAGAGGACAGTATCCCGCTGAAGCTTTCTTT
>15|.|TRBV2|TRBJ2-7|TRBD1
CASSSGQGLTCEQYF
TGTGCCAGCAGTTCCGGACAGGGGTTAACCTGCGAGCAGTACTTC
>13|few|TRBV29-1|TRBJ1-4|TRBD1
CSVDRGGGEKLFF
TGCAGCGTCGACAGGGGTGGGGGTGAAAAACTGTTTTTT
>15|.|TRBV28|TRBJ2-4|.
CASSEGSLAKNIQYF
TGTGCCAGCAGTGAGGGCTCCCTAGCCAAAAACATTCAGTACTTC
>14|few|TRBV6-5|TRBJ2-2|TRBD2
CASSGGANTGELFF
TGTGCCAGCAGTGGGGGGGCGAACACCGGGGAGCTGTTTTTT
>13|.|TRBV7-8|TRBJ1-1|.
CASSLMRDTEAFF
TGTGCCAGCAGCTTAATGAGGGACACTGAAGCTTTCTTT
>15|.|TRBV19|TRBJ2-1|TRBD2
CASNFGTSGSIHRVF
TGTGCCAGTAATTTTGGGACTAGCGGGAGCATACATAGGGTCTTC
>17|few|TRBV9|TRBJ2-2|.
CASSVVLAGRNTGELFF
TGTGCCAGCAGCGTAGTTTTGGCGGGACGGAACACCGGGGAGCTGTTTTTT
>15|.|TRBV7-9|TRBJ2-1|.
CASSLGAGATGEQFF
TGTGCCAGCAGCTTAGGGGCAGGGGCAACTGGTGAGCAGTTCTTC
>13|.|TRBV11-2|TRBJ2-5|.
CASRQPGLETQYF
TGTGCCAGCAGACAACCGGGACTAGAGACCCAGTACTTC
>15|.|TRBV5-1|TRBJ2-1|.
CASSLTGFGYNEQFF
TGCGCCAGCAGCTTGACTGGTTTCGGCTACAATGAGCAGTTCTTC
>13|many|TRBV10-3|TRBJ2-5|TRBD1
CAAGGPEGETQYF
TGTGCCGCAGGGGGCCCCGAAGGAGAGACCCAGTACTTC
>16|.|TRBV29-1|TRBJ2-6|TRBD2
CSVRTSGASGANVLTF
TGCAGCGTTCGGACTAGCGGGGCCTCTGGGGCCAACGTCCTGACTTTC
>16|few|TRBV9|TRBJ2-1|TRBD2
CASSEGLASSYNEQFF
TGTGCCAGCAGCGAAGGACTAGCGTCAAGCTACAATGAGCAGTTCTTC